The subject of this entry is one T cell receptor (beta chain). Its antigen is as yet unknown. The data stem from a study of shared clonotypes between healthy human individuals. Study-wide background: Participating donors consisted of a couple of women and a few men aged 18 to 49.

Findings of the study overall: Compared with memory subsets, naive subsets generally had larger estimated richness.

Trimming removed 7 bases at V and 3 bases at J, with 16 bases between. CDR3 size: 14 residues. The V gene's germline CDR1 is MNHNS and CDR2 SASEGT. Naive CD8 cells were CD45RO-negative, positively selected for CCR7, excluding terminally differentiated effector memory CD45RA+ cells. Donors comprised healthy HIV-negative adults lacking recent acute infections or vaccinations. The assay used deep level. TCRdb's table, derived via immunoSEQ multiplex PCR, lists solely in-frame clones and lacks some. There are some 800,000 clones in the sample; 80% to 95% occur only once, and around 24% lies in the top ten.

The chain employs TRBV6-1 and TRBJ2-7, with D unclear. Sequencing used naive CD8+ T cells sorted from blood. The sequence was collected from a man aged 25-40 years in good health. The CDR3 DNA reads as TGTGCCAGCAAAGGTTGGGCAGATGACTACGAGCAGTACTTC. Translating gives CASKGWADDYEQYF.